This T cell receptor beta chain stems from a study of OX40 agonist ivuxolimab in advanced cancers. Whole-study context: At 0.01 to 10 mg/kg, ivuxolimab was administered intravenously to patients every 2 weeks.

Prior autoimmune disease or systemic immunosuppression barred patients. Profiling relied on immunoSEQ multiplex PCR, and the TCRdb table lists in-frame clones only, not all of them. The sample holds 80,000 to 95,000 clones, about 92% seen once. Study results and limitations: Among patients with partial responses at 0.1-3.0 mg/kg, clonal expansion was among the lowest. CD8+ T cells were the subset that, on average, had more expanded clones than CD4+.

The CDR3 has 15 residues. Trimming removed 6 bases at V and 0 bases at J, with 14 bases between. CDR1 is KGHSH, CDR2 LQKENI, per germline. Note on this clone: Its antigen is not identified.

Specimen: CD4+ or CD8+ T cells sorted from blood, collected in a trial of the OX40 agonist ivuxolimab. This chain connects TRBV18 to TRBJ1-2; the D is unclear. This receptor was taken from an adult with an advanced solid tumor such as melanoma, head and neck, liver or kidney cancer. In DNA, the CDR3 is TGTGCCAGCTCCCCTGGTGCGGATTCTAACTATGGCTACACCTTC. It encodes CASSPGADSNYGYTF.